One T cell receptor beta chain is described in this entry. V shed 3 bases and J shed 1 base, with 9 bases lying between them. The CDR3 totals 14 residues. The germline gives CDR1 SGHVS, CDR2 FQNEAQ. This sample stems from a study of siplizumab effects on memory and regulatory T cells. TCRdb's table, derived via immunoSEQ multiplex PCR, lists solely in-frame clones and lacks some. Altogether approximately 120,000 clones are present, 90% to 95% being singletons, with the ten largest covering roughly 0.75%. This TCR came from a human donor in good health. The source material was Tregs sorted from blood. J is TRBJ1-1 and V is TRBV7-8; no firm D call. CDR3 protein: CASSFGGRNTEAFF. The CDR3 region has the DNA TGTGCCAGCAGCTTTGGCGGCAGGAACACTGAAGCTTTCTTT.